This TCR beta chain is drawn from a study of monozygotic twins with inflammatory bowel disease. TCRdb reworked the 5' RACE reads into one entry per CDR3 protein, no DNA. Its listing shows around 400,000 distinct CDR3 sequences. Germline V gene data show CDR1 as KGHDR and CDR2 as SFDVKD. This CDR3 contains 15 residues. The chain couples TRBV24-1 to TRBJ2-3; TCRdb calls TRBD1, which cannot be checked without DNA. The TCR was taken from a human donor with ulcerative colitis or Crohn's disease, or a healthy co-twin of an affected twin (not recorded which). The sample taken for sequencing was blood. CDR3 sequence: CATSDFPAGGDTQYF.